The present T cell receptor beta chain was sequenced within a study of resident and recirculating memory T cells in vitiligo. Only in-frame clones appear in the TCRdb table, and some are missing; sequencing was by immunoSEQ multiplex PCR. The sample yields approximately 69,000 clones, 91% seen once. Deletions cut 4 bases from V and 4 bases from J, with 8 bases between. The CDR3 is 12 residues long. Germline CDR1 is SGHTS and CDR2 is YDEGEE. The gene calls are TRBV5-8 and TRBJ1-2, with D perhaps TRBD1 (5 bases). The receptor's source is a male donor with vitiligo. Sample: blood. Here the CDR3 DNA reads TGTGCCAGCAGCCTGGGGCTCTATGGCTACACCTTC. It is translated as CASSLGLYGYTF.